This T cell receptor (beta chain) was observed in a study of cytomegalovirus exposure and HLA in healthy donors. This clone was seen only once. The PCR contained 60 Vbeta and 13 Jbeta primers. Method: immunoSEQ multiplex PCR; TCRdb's copy keeps in-frame clones and lacks some. The sample consists of over 150,000 clones, about 63% of them appearing once. The CDR3 loop spans 16 amino acids. Germline CDR1 and CDR2: SQVTM and ANQGSEA. V lost 0 bases and J lost 2, with 15 bases in between. The clonotype comes from a middle-aged woman in good health and CMV-seropositive. Sequencing input: PBMCs. J is TRBJ2-3 and V is TRBV29-1; maybe TRBD1 (6 bases). CDR3 protein: CSVEDLGTGSTDTQYF. The DNA for the CDR3 is TGCAGCGTTGAAGATCTCGGAACAGGGTCCACAGATACGCAGTATTTT.